Listed below are T cell receptor beta chains from one sample, sequenced in a study of shared clonotypes between healthy human individuals. The repertoire was sequenced with immunoSEQ multiplex PCR; TCRdb's copy has only in-frame clones and lacks some. The data show about a million clones, with approximately 76% seen just once and approximately 1.5% held by the top ten. The sample comprised memory CD4+ T cells sorted from blood. The receptors stem from a man between 18 and 29 years old in good health. Both conserved end residues are part of each CDR3. D genes are given only for firm matches. Clone size is stated in some rows and not others, as once, few, many or a class when expanded.

>-|TRBJ2-3|-|TRBV27
TGTGCCAGCAGTCCCCGCGCCGAGGGGAGCACGCAGTATTTT
CASSPRAEGSTQYF
>-|TRBJ2-2|-|TRBV2
TGTGCCAGCAGTGAATCGGGGGTGGGAAACACCGGGGAGCTGTTTTTT
CASSESGVGNTGELFF
>-|TRBJ2-5|TRBD2|TRBV10-3
TGTGCCATCAGGGCCGTAGCGGGGGCCGGGCTTACCCAACAAGAGACCCAGTACTTC
CAIRAVAGAGLTQQETQYF
>-|TRBJ2-5|-|TRBV5-1
TGCGCCAGCAGCTTGGGACAGCTTCAAGAGACCCAGTACTTC
CASSLGQLQETQYF
>-|TRBJ1-4|-|TRBV6-4
TGTGCCAGCAGTGAATGGACGACCCCCCATTTT
CASSEWTTPHF
>-|TRBJ1-5|-|TRBV21-1
TGTGCCGACCAGCAAGTCGAAACACCCAATCAGCCCCAGCATTTT
CADQQVETPNQPQHF
>-|TRBJ2-7|-|TRBV5-1
TGCGCCAGCAGCTTCTCTTCCGGGTTACCCTACGAGCAGTACTTC
CASSFSSGLPYEQYF
>few|TRBJ2-5|-|TRBV20-1
TGCAGTGTCGGGACTCTAGAGACCCAGTACTTC
CSVGTLETQYF
>-|TRBJ1-6|-|TRBV6-1
TGTGCCAGCAGTGAAGCGCTAGGGGGTACTTCACCCCTCCACTTT
CASSEALGGTSPLHF
>once|TRBJ2-7|-|TRBV5-4
TGTGCCAGCAGCTTGGACGCTAGCGTAGGCGAGCAGTACTTC
CASSLDASVGEQYF
>-|TRBJ1-3|-|TRBV4-1
TGCGCCAGCAGCCAGGGCAGGGTGGAGAGTGGAAACACCATATATTTT
CASSQGRVESGNTIYF
>-|TRBJ2-1|-|TRBV5-1
TGCGCCAGCAGCCTGGTTACAGGGACCTACAATGAGCAGTTCTTC
CASSLVTGTYNEQFF
>-|TRBJ2-5|-|TRBV9
TGTGCCAGCAGCGTATCTTACCAAGAGACCCAGTACTTC
CASSVSYQETQYF
>-|TRBJ1-4|-|TRBV19
TGTGCCAGTAGTATACCTCCCGTTTCAAAACTGTTTTTT
CASSIPPVSKLFF
>-|TRBJ2-3|-|TRBV5-5
TGTGCCAGCAGCTTGAGGCGTCTCACAGATACGCAGTATTTT
CASSLRRLTDTQYF
>-|TRBJ2-5|TRBD2|TRBV28
TGTGCCAGCAGTTTGAAGCTAGCGGGGGGCTACCAAGAGACCCAGTACTTC
CASSLKLAGGYQETQYF
>-|TRBJ2-2|-|TRBV9
TGTGCCAGCAGCGTTGATCAGTCCCCGACCACCGGGGAGCTGTTTTTT
CASSVDQSPTTGELFF
>-|TRBJ2-3|-|TRBV5-6
TGTGCCAGCAGCTTGGTGGGGCCCACAGATACGCAGTATTTT
CASSLVGPTDTQYF
>-|TRBJ2-5|-|TRBV7-9
TGTGCCAGCAGCTCGTACCAAGAGACCCAGTACTTC
CASSSYQETQYF
>-|TRBJ1-1|-|TRBV28
TGTGCCAGCAGCGCCCCCGACCGGGGCACTGAAGCTTTCTTT
CASSAPDRGTEAFF
>-|TRBJ1-1|-|TRBV9
TGTGCCAGCAGAGCTCTCCGTCAGGGCTATGAAGCTTTCTTT
CASRALRQGYEAFF
>-|TRBJ1-1|-|TRBV19
TGTGCCAGTAGTATCGGTAGGGGAATGAACACTGAAGCTTTCTTT
CASSIGRGMNTEAFF
>-|TRBJ2-5|TRBD1|TRBV7-8
TGTGCCAGCAGCTTAGTTGGACAGGGGGGGGAGACCCAGTACTTC
CASSLVGQGGETQYF
>-|TRBJ1-3|-|TRBV19
TGTGCCAGTAGTATAGACGATGGAAACACCATATATTTT
CASSIDDGNTIYF
>once|TRBJ1-2|-|TRBV19
TGTGCCAGTAGTCCCTTGGGGGAAGGCTACACCTTC
CASSPLGEGYTF
>few|TRBJ2-7|-|TRBV10-3
TGTGCCATCAGTGTAGGCGGATTCTACGAGCAGTACTTC
CAISVGGFYEQYF
>many|TRBJ2-7|TRBD2|TRBV7-2
TGTGCCAGCAGCCTCCTAGCGGGAGTCTCCCACGAGCAGTACTTC
CASSLLAGVSHEQYF
>-|TRBJ2-5|-|TRBV27
TGTGCCAGCAGTTTAAGCGGACTGATTAAAGAGACCCAGTACTTC
CASSLSGLIKETQYF
>-|TRBJ2-3|-|TRBV11-2
TGTGCCAGCAGCAACACAGATACGCAGTATTTT
CASSNTDTQYF
>few|TRBJ2-5|-|TRBV7-2
TGTGCCAGCAGCTCACCTCCGGGCTCCTACGGGGAGACCCAGTACTTC
CASSSPPGSYGETQYF
>-|TRBJ2-7|TRBD1|TRBV11-2
TGTGCCAGCCGACAGGGCTACGAGCAGTACTTC
CASRQGYEQYF
>-|TRBJ2-7|TRBD1|TRBV6-1
TGTGCCAGCACCTACCGGGATACAGGGGGGCGCGAGCAGTACTTC
CASTYRDTGGREQYF
>-|TRBJ1-2|TRBD1|TRBV18
TGTGCCAGCTCACCCCGCCGGGACAGCTATGGCTACACCTTC
CASSPRRDSYGYTF
>-|TRBJ2-5|-|TRBV6-5
TGTGCCAGCAGTTACGGGGGCTCTGGCAACCAGTACTTC
CASSYGGSGNQYF
>-|TRBJ2-7|TRBD1|TRBV18
TGTGCCAGCTCACCGGGACAGGGCCTCGAGCAGTACTTC
CASSPGQGLEQYF
>-|TRBJ2-2|TRBD1|TRBV5-6
TGTGCCAGCAGCCCGGGACAGAGGAACGGGGAGCTGTTTTTT
CASSPGQRNGELFF
>-|TRBJ2-3|-|TRBV6-1
TGTGCCAGCAGTTCACTAGGCGCTAGCACAGATACGCAGTATTTT
CASSSLGASTDTQYF
>-|TRBJ2-4|TRBD2|TRBV7-2
TGTGCCAGCAGCTTAGAGGCTAGCGGAAGAGGTCGGCAGTACTTC
CASSLEASGRGRQYF
>few|TRBJ1-1|TRBD1|TRBV18
TGTGCCAGCTCACCGGGACAGAGAGAAGCTTTCTTT
CASSPGQREAFF
>-|TRBJ2-5|-|TRBV7-9
TGTGCCAGCACCACGTGGTTACAAGAGACCCAGTACTTC
CASTTWLQETQYF
>-|TRBJ2-1|TRBD1|TRBV7-6
TGTGCCAGCAGCCCCCGGCCGGGACAGGGGGCAGGTGAGCAGTTCTTC
CASSPRPGQGAGEQFF
>-|TRBJ2-1|-|TRBV29-1
TGCAGCGCAGAGAACAATGAGCAGTTCTTC
CSAENNEQFF
>-|TRBJ1-1|-|TRBV6-1
TGTGCCAGCAGTGGAGCGGACAGCCTGAACACTGAAGCTTTCTTT
CASSGADSLNTEAFF
>-|TRBJ2-2|TRBD2|TRBV11-1
TGTGCCAGCAGCACCCCGGGGCTAGCGGGGAACACCGGGGAGCTGTTTTTT
CASSTPGLAGNTGELFF
>-|TRBJ2-6|-|TRBV7-6
TGTGCCAGCAGCTTCGACAGAGGCTCTGGGGCCAACGTCCTGACTTTC
CASSFDRGSGANVLTF
>-|TRBJ1-2|-|TRBV2
TGTGCCAGCAGTGGAGAGAAGGGTGGCTACACCTTC
CASSGEKGGYTF
>-|TRBJ2-7|TRBD2|TRBV6-6
TGTGCCAGCAGTTACCCCGGGACTAGCGGTTCCTACGAGCAGTACTTC
CASSYPGTSGSYEQYF
>-|TRBJ1-5|-|TRBV6-5
TGTGCCAGCAGTTACAGCGGGATGGGCAATCAGCCCCAGCATTTT
CASSYSGMGNQPQHF